This T cell receptor beta chain derives from a study of T-cell reconstitution after alpha-beta-depleted transplantation in children. This clonotype was found many times. TCRbeta library construction was performed incorporating unique molecular identifiers. A single record per CDR3 protein comes from TCRdb applying MiXCR to the PCR reads. The data contain over 85,000 distinct CDR3 sequences, 7.5% to 9% of them singletons. The ends lost 4 bases at V and 4 bases at J; junction bases unmatched: 4. Germline loops: CDR1 MNHEY, CDR2 SMNVEV (reference sequence). CDR3 length equals 15 residues. Sequences were derived from PBMCs, sampled before TCRalphabeta/CD19-depleted stem cell transplant. This TCR derives from a boy aged 2 to 9 with acute lymphoblastic leukemia, due to receive a stem cell transplant. V and J are TRBV27 and TRBJ2-3; TRBD1 matches at 11 bases. The CDR3 DNA follows: TGTGCCAGCAGTTGGACAGGGGGCGGGGCAGATACGCAGTATTTT. This gives the protein CASSWTGGGADTQYF.